A selection of T cell receptor beta chains follows, all from one sample in a study of cytomegalovirus exposure and HLA in healthy donors. Assay: immunoSEQ multiplex PCR; the TCRdb copy retains only in-frame clones and omits some. The sample carries 50,000 to 55,000 clones, approximately 85% recorded once. The sequencing input was PBMCs. The receptor source for this set is a boy between 5 and 17 years old in good health and CMV-seropositive. CDR3s include the opening cysteine and the closing phenylalanine or tryptophan. A D gene is named only where the DNA matches it firmly. Rows may omit the clone size; those that give it use once, few, many or a size class.

j_call: TRBJ1-3
v_call: TRBV7-9
clone_size: -
d_call: -
cdr3_nt: TGTGCCAGCAGCTTAACAGTCGGTGAAAACACCATATATTTT
cdr3_aa: CASSLTVGENTIYF

j_call: TRBJ2-1
v_call: TRBV9
clone_size: -
d_call: TRBD2
cdr3_nt: TGTGCCAGCAGCGCCCCGGGGATAGCGGGGGGGGTTGAGCAGTTCTTC
cdr3_aa: CASSAPGIAGGVEQFF

j_call: TRBJ1-2
v_call: TRBV9
clone_size: -
d_call: -
cdr3_nt: TGTGCCAGCATGGACACGAGGATGGGCTACACCTTC
cdr3_aa: CASMDTRMGYTF

j_call: TRBJ2-7
v_call: TRBV12-5
clone_size: -
d_call: -
cdr3_nt: TGTGCTAGTGAAAGCTCTAGGGACACCGCCTACGAGCAGTACTTC
cdr3_aa: CASESSRDTAYEQYF

j_call: TRBJ1-6
v_call: TRBV6-5
clone_size: -
d_call: TRBD1
cdr3_nt: TGTGCCAGCAGTAGGGTGACAGGGTTGGATTCACCCCTCCACTTT
cdr3_aa: CASSRVTGLDSPLHF

j_call: TRBJ1-2
v_call: TRBV10-3
clone_size: once
d_call: TRBD1
cdr3_nt: TGTGCCATCAGTCCCGGACAGGCTCCCTATGGCTACACCTTC
cdr3_aa: CAISPGQAPYGYTF

j_call: TRBJ2-2
v_call: TRBV7-8
clone_size: -
d_call: -
cdr3_nt: TGTGCCAGCAGCCCGACCGGGGAGCTGTTTTTT
cdr3_aa: CASSPTGELFF

j_call: TRBJ2-7
v_call: TRBV11-2
clone_size: -
d_call: TRBD1
cdr3_nt: TGTGCCAGCAGCCCCACAGGGGGCTATACCTACGAGCAGTACTTC
cdr3_aa: CASSPTGGYTYEQYF

j_call: TRBJ2-5
v_call: TRBV7-8
clone_size: -
d_call: TRBD2
cdr3_nt: TGTGCCAGCAGATCTATAGCGGGGCCCGGTGAGACCCAGTACTTC
cdr3_aa: CASRSIAGPGETQYF

j_call: TRBJ2-5
v_call: TRBV5-1
clone_size: few
d_call: TRBD1
cdr3_nt: TGCGCCAGCAGCTACGGACAGGGGTACCAAGATGAGACCCAGTACTTC
cdr3_aa: CASSYGQGYQDETQYF

j_call: TRBJ2-7
v_call: TRBV6-1
clone_size: -
d_call: -
cdr3_nt: TGTGCCAGCAGTGAAATAGAGGACAGAGTCTACGAGCAGTACTTC
cdr3_aa: CASSEIEDRVYEQYF

j_call: TRBJ2-2
v_call: TRBV6-6
clone_size: -
d_call: -
cdr3_nt: TGTGCCAGCAGTTACTCGATTGAGGCCGGGGAGCTGTTTTTT
cdr3_aa: CASSYSIEAGELFF

j_call: TRBJ1-5
v_call: TRBV7-2
clone_size: -
d_call: -
cdr3_nt: TGTGCCAGCAGCCTCAGGGGCCAGCCCCAGCATTTT
cdr3_aa: CASSLRGQPQHF

j_call: TRBJ1-2
v_call: TRBV6-4
clone_size: -
d_call: TRBD1
cdr3_nt: TGTGCCAGCAGTGAAGATCAGGGGGCGTCTGGCTACACCTTC
cdr3_aa: CASSEDQGASGYTF

j_call: TRBJ2-7
v_call: TRBV19
clone_size: -
d_call: -
cdr3_nt: TGTGCCAGCCGGGGGAGAGGAAGCGAGCAGTACTTC
cdr3_aa: CASRGRGSEQYF

j_call: TRBJ1-1
v_call: TRBV6-1
clone_size: -
d_call: -
cdr3_nt: TGTGCCAGCAGTCCACCTGGGAGGAACACTGAAGCTTTCTTT
cdr3_aa: CASSPPGRNTEAFF

j_call: TRBJ2-7
v_call: TRBV15
clone_size: few
d_call: TRBD1
cdr3_nt: TGTGCCACCAGCAGAGATCGGGACAGGGGGCTTACGGAGCAGTACTTC
cdr3_aa: CATSRDRDRGLTEQYF

j_call: TRBJ2-2
v_call: TRBV7-2
clone_size: -
d_call: -
cdr3_nt: TGTGCCAGCAGCTTAGAGGCCAGGGGACAACTAACGGACACCGGGGAGCTGTTTTTT
cdr3_aa: CASSLEARGQLTDTGELFF

j_call: TRBJ2-2
v_call: TRBV11-3
clone_size: -
d_call: -
cdr3_nt: TGTGCCAGCAGCTTAGATGCAGGGGACACCGGGGAGCTGTTTTTT
cdr3_aa: CASSLDAGDTGELFF

j_call: TRBJ2-5
v_call: TRBV5-1
clone_size: -
d_call: -
cdr3_nt: TGCGCCAGCAGCACAACCTCCGGGACCGCTTTCGGAGGGGAGACCCAGTACTTC
cdr3_aa: CASSTTSGTAFGGETQYF

j_call: TRBJ1-4
v_call: TRBV7-6
clone_size: few
d_call: -
cdr3_nt: TGTGCCAGCGGGGACATGGAGAAAAAACTGTTTTTT
cdr3_aa: CASGDMEKKLFF

j_call: TRBJ2-3
v_call: TRBV7-9
clone_size: once
d_call: TRBD2
cdr3_nt: TGTGCCAGCAGCGTTACTAGCGGGGGGTGGGATACGCAGTATTTT
cdr3_aa: CASSVTSGGWDTQYF

j_call: TRBJ2-7
v_call: TRBV5-1
clone_size: -
d_call: TRBD2
cdr3_nt: TGCGCCAGCAGCGGCACCGCTAGCGGGGGCTCCTACGAGCAGTACTTC
cdr3_aa: CASSGTASGGSYEQYF

j_call: TRBJ1-2
v_call: TRBV27
clone_size: -
d_call: -
cdr3_nt: TGTGCCAGCAGTTTCCCCGGGGGTGAATTCTATGGCTACACCTTC
cdr3_aa: CASSFPGGEFYGYTF

j_call: TRBJ1-1
v_call: TRBV5-6
clone_size: few
d_call: -
cdr3_nt: TGTGCCAGCAGCTCACTAATGAACACTGAAGCTTTCTTT
cdr3_aa: CASSSLMNTEAFF

j_call: TRBJ1-1
v_call: TRBV6-5
clone_size: -
d_call: TRBD1
cdr3_nt: TGTGCCAGCAGTCAACACAGTCCGGACAGGGGTGAAGCTTTCTTT
cdr3_aa: CASSQHSPDRGEAFF

j_call: TRBJ2-1
v_call: TRBV18
clone_size: -
d_call: TRBD2
cdr3_nt: TGTGCCAGCTCACCACGGTTGGGGGGGTATGCAGTTGAGCAGTTCTTC
cdr3_aa: CASSPRLGGYAVEQFF

j_call: TRBJ1-3
v_call: TRBV2
clone_size: -
d_call: -
cdr3_nt: TGTGCCAGCAGTGGTTCTCCTGGAAACACCATATATTTT
cdr3_aa: CASSGSPGNTIYF

j_call: TRBJ1-2
v_call: TRBV19
clone_size: -
d_call: TRBD1
cdr3_nt: TGTGCCAGTAGTCAGGGGGCGCGAACTAACTATGGCTACACCTTC
cdr3_aa: CASSQGARTNYGYTF

j_call: TRBJ2-1
v_call: TRBV9
clone_size: -
d_call: -
cdr3_nt: TGTGCCAGCAGCCCCCAGGGGGGATCCTACAATGAGCAGTTCTTC
cdr3_aa: CASSPQGGSYNEQFF

j_call: TRBJ1-3
v_call: TRBV6-5
clone_size: -
d_call: -
cdr3_nt: TGTGCCAGCAGAGCCCTCTCTGGAAACACCATATATTTT
cdr3_aa: CASRALSGNTIYF

j_call: TRBJ2-2
v_call: TRBV2
clone_size: -
d_call: -
cdr3_nt: TGTGCCACCCCCCTCGCGGCGAACACCGGGGAGCTGTTTTTT
cdr3_aa: CATPLAANTGELFF

j_call: TRBJ1-5
v_call: TRBV19
clone_size: once
d_call: -
cdr3_nt: TGTGCCAGTGGATCCCCTTTGGAGGCGGAGCACAAGCATTTT
cdr3_aa: CASGSPLEAEHKHF

j_call: TRBJ2-7
v_call: TRBV27
clone_size: -
d_call: -
cdr3_nt: TGTGCCAGCAGTCCACAGGGCTACGAGCAGTACTTC
cdr3_aa: CASSPQGYEQYF

j_call: TRBJ1-1
v_call: TRBV6-1
clone_size: -
d_call: -
cdr3_nt: TGTGCCAGCAGGCCGGGACACCTGAACACTGAAGCTTTCTTT
cdr3_aa: CASRPGHLNTEAFF